This TCR beta chain appears in the sequencing data of a study of regulatory T cells in long-lasting Graves disease. The study's findings and limits: The small sample size may have reduced accuracy.

This clonotype was seen more than once but under ten times. The antigen remains undetermined. The CDR3 has 14 residues. Germline CDR1 reads SGHRS; CDR2 reads YFSETQ. Trimming removed 0 bases from V and 9 bases from J, with 13 bases in between. For TCR beta, libraries came from iRepertoire HTBI primers and Arm-PCR of CDR3 regions. TCRdb re-analysed the multiplex PCR reads in MiXCR, keeping a single row per CDR3 protein. The sample consists of about 540,000 distinct CDR3 sequences, around an eighth of them appearing once. Specified time point: newly diagnosed GD, antithyroid drugs for less than 3 months. There was RNA extracted from PBMCs, and the TCR library was made from it. These data were also filed under a second study, of T cells in Graves' hyperthyroidism and ophthalmopathy. That work adds: Hyperthyroidism was newly diagnosed in patients aged 18 to 65 (duration under 2 months).

This receptor was taken from a man under 40 with Graves disease. The chain employs TRBV5-1 and TRBJ2-1; D is possibly TRBD1 (6 bases). This sample comprised peripheral blood mononuclear cells (PBMCs), obtained at new diagnosis, from a patient treated with antithyroid drugs. The CDR3 spells CASSLDRVGAEQFF. The DNA for the CDR3 is TGCGCCAGCAGCTTGGACAGGGTAGGGGCTGAGCAGTTCTTC.